The rows below give T cell receptor beta chains drawn from one sample of a study of technical replicates of blood from a handful of donors. Sequencing was performed with immunoSEQ multiplex PCR; in TCRdb, only in-frame clones are kept and a portion is missing. The table has about 88,000 clones, 80% to 95% seen once; the top ten hold over 0.2%. Sequenced material: T cells isolated from PBMCs. The receptor set was obtained from a human donor in good health. Both conserved end residues are part of each CDR3. A D gene is named only where the DNA matches it firmly. Only part of the rows carry a size: once, few, many, or a class if the clone is expanded.

CDR3nt: TGCGCCAGCAGCCACATCCCAGGGGAAACTGCCTGGGCTCGAAAAGCCGGGGAGCTGTTTTTT; CDR3aa: CASSHIPGETAWARKAGELFF; v_gene: TRBV4-1; d_gene: -; abundance: -; j_gene: TRBJ2-2
CDR3nt: TGTGCCTGGAGTGTTTACGGCTCTGGGGCCAACGTCCTGACTTTC; CDR3aa: CAWSVYGSGANVLTF; v_gene: TRBV30; d_gene: -; abundance: -; j_gene: TRBJ2-6
CDR3nt: TGCGCCAGCAGCTTCTCCGCCTACAACACCGGGGAGCTGTTTTTT; CDR3aa: CASSFSAYNTGELFF; v_gene: TRBV5-1; d_gene: -; abundance: -; j_gene: TRBJ2-2
CDR3nt: TGCGCCAGCAGCTTGAACTCAGGGGGAATGAACACTGAAGCTTTCTTT; CDR3aa: CASSLNSGGMNTEAFF; v_gene: TRBV5-1; d_gene: TRBD1; abundance: -; j_gene: TRBJ1-1
CDR3nt: TGTGCCAGTGATGGGGGCAGGGTTCGTGATCAGCCCCAGCATTTT; CDR3aa: CASDGGRVRDQPQHF; v_gene: TRBV19; d_gene: -; abundance: -; j_gene: TRBJ1-5
CDR3nt: TGTGCCAGCTCCGGGGGACAGGGCCTCCCTAAGGGTGGCTACACCTTC; CDR3aa: CASSGGQGLPKGGYTF; v_gene: TRBV18; d_gene: TRBD1; abundance: -; j_gene: TRBJ1-2
CDR3nt: TGTGCCAGCAGCCTAGGCCTGGGGGCGTACGAGCAGTACTTC; CDR3aa: CASSLGLGAYEQYF; v_gene: TRBV11-2; d_gene: -; abundance: -; j_gene: TRBJ2-7
CDR3nt: TGTGCCAGTCAACAGGGGGATTTGCTTGGCCAGCATTTT; CDR3aa: CASQQGDLLGQHF; v_gene: TRBV6-1; d_gene: TRBD1; abundance: -; j_gene: TRBJ1-5
CDR3nt: TGTGCCAGCAGCGTCGACCCGACTAGCGGGAGAAAGAAGCAGTACTTC; CDR3aa: CASSVDPTSGRKKQYF; v_gene: TRBV9; d_gene: TRBD2; abundance: -; j_gene: TRBJ2-7
CDR3nt: TGTGCCAGCAGTGTGGGCCCTAGCACAGATACGCAGTATTTT; CDR3aa: CASSVGPSTDTQYF; v_gene: TRBV6-1; d_gene: -; abundance: -; j_gene: TRBJ2-3
CDR3nt: TGCGCCAGCAGCCAGGGGCCTGCGAACACCGGGGAGCTGTTTTTT; CDR3aa: CASSQGPANTGELFF; v_gene: TRBV5-1; d_gene: -; abundance: -; j_gene: TRBJ2-2
CDR3nt: TGTGCCAGCAGTTCCATATTACAACTAAACACTGAAGCTTTCTTT; CDR3aa: CASSSILQLNTEAFF; v_gene: TRBV28; d_gene: -; abundance: few; j_gene: TRBJ1-1
CDR3nt: TGTGCCAGCCCACTTTATGAAAAACTGTTTTTT; CDR3aa: CASPLYEKLFF; v_gene: TRBV6-5; d_gene: -; abundance: -; j_gene: TRBJ1-4